This T cell receptor beta chain was found in a study of cytomegalovirus exposure and HLA in healthy donors. Findings of the study overall: Sequencing artifact likely explains a cluster of highly shared sequence variants. TCR beta chains numbering more than 150 were designated cytomegalovirus-associated.

Use of 60 Vbeta and 13 Jbeta primers characterized the PCR. Clones were sequenced by immunoSEQ multiplex PCR, and TCRdb holds only the in-frame ones, with some missing. The repertoire has 95,000 to 120,000 clones, approximately 74% of them found once; the top ten carry more than 3.5%. A remark on this clone: Its antigen is not known.

Germline V lookup: CDR1 SNHLY, CDR2 FYNNEI. V dropped 6 bases and J dropped 5 bases, with 20 bases sitting between them. The CDR3 length is 15 residues. The sample consisted of PBMCs. This sequence originates from a woman aged 40-49 years in good health and CMV-seropositive. The chain employs TRBV2 and TRBJ2-7, with D maybe TRBD1 (6 bases). CDR3: CASSPGAGAVHEQYF. For the CDR3, the DNA is TGTGCCAGCAGCCCCGGGGCAGGGGCGGTCCACGAGCAGTACTTC.